Following are 13 T cell receptor beta chains from one sample sequenced in a study of T cell responses to AZD1222 COVID-19 vaccine. Profiled with immunoSEQ multiplex PCR; TCRdb holds only in-frame clones, not every one. This sample yields about 180,000 clones, of which more than 80% are seen a single time; roughly 2.5% belongs to the top ten. The sample here was peripheral blood, taken on day 0 of AZD1222 vaccination. Receptor source: an adult in good health.

This CDR3 reads CSGDRGTDTQYF. The CDR3 bases are TGCAGTGGGGACAGGGGAACAGATACGCAGTATTTT. The J gene is TRBJ2-3, the V gene TRBV29-1; 10 bases map to TRBD1. The CDR3 extends over 12 amino acids. In germline, CDR1 is SQVTM, CDR2 ANQGSEA.

This chain joins TRBV5-5 and TRBJ2-7; D perhaps matches TRBD2 (5 bases). There are 15 residues in the CDR3. Trimming took 1 base from V and 2 from J, leaving 13 bases between them. CDR1 is SGHKS, CDR2 YYEKEE, per germline (reference sequence). In DNA form, the CDR3 reads TGTGCCAGCAGCTTGTCGGCTAGCTCTACCTACGAGCAGTACTTC. Translating gives CASSLSASSTYEQYF. Supplemented by reference TRBV5-5 and TRBJ2-7, the full variable domain reads DAGVTQSPTHLIKTRGQQVTLRCSPISGHKSVSWYQQVLGQGPQFIFQYYEKEERGRGNFPDRFSARQFPNYSSELNVNALLLGDSALYLCASSLSASSTYEQYFGPGTRLTVT.

The chain employs TRBV25-1 and TRBJ1-2, with D unclear. The germline gives CDR1 MGHDK, CDR2 SYGVNS. The CDR3 contains 14 residues. The ends were cut back, 4 bases at V and 6 bases at J, with 15 bases in the middle. For the CDR3, the DNA is TGTGCCAGCAGTGGTACGGGATCCTGGCATGGCTACACCTTC. The encoded protein is CASSGTGSWHGYTF.

The gene calls are TRBV2 and TRBJ2-4; D may be TRBD2 (5 bases). Trimming took 1 base from V and 1 from J, leaving 11 bases between them. This CDR3 region has 16 residues. Germline V gene lookup returns CDR1 SNHLY and CDR2 FYNNEI. CDR3 protein: CASSEGGTRAKNIQYF. Written as DNA, the CDR3 is TGTGCCAGCAGTGAAGGAGGAACTAGGGCCAAAAACATTCAGTACTTC.

V gene TRBV18 combines with J gene TRBJ1-5, with D maybe TRBD1 (5 bases). CDR3 length: 12 residues. Germline V CDR1 and CDR2: KGHSH, LQKENI. Deletions cut 5 bases from V and 5 bases from J, with 7 bases between. The CDR3 sequence is CASSMGDQPQHF. CDR3 DNA: TGTGCCAGCTCAATGGGGGATCAGCCCCAGCATTTT.

V and J are TRBV19 and TRBJ1-4, with 9 bases identical to TRBD1. V lost 5 bases, J lost 8 bases, and 9 bases stayed unmatched. The CDR3 runs 15 residues. Looked up from germline, CDR1 is LNHDA and CDR2 is SQIVND (reference sequence). CDR3 sequence: CASSPWTGDPEKLFF. CDR3 in DNA: TGTGCCAGTAGTCCGTGGACAGGGGATCCCGAAAAACTGTTTTTT.

The chain couples TRBV5-1 to TRBJ1-3, with D possibly TRBD1 on 6 matching bases. CDR1 is SGHRS, CDR2 YFSETQ, per germline. This CDR3 is 14 amino acids long. The V end lost 4 bases, the J end lost 0 bases, and 8 bases lay between the germline ends. The CDR3 nucleotides are TGCGCCAGCAGCCCGGACAGCTCTGGAAACACCATATATTTT. This sequence encodes CASSPDSSGNTIYF.

This rearrangement joins TRBV4-1 to TRBJ1-1; maybe TRBD1 (5 bases). Germline assignment: CDR1 MGHRA and CDR2 YSYEKL. The CDR3 runs to 16 residues. Trimming stripped 4 bases from V and 3 bases from J, with 18 bases between. The CDR3, as DNA: TGCGCCAGCAGCCCGGGACCCACGAATTGGGACACTGAAGCTTTCTTT. As protein: CASSPGPTNWDTEAFF.

This chain joins TRBV6-2 or TRBV6-3 and TRBJ1-2; D is unclear. There are 14 residues in the CDR3. CDR1 and CDR2 (germline): MNHEY, SVGEGT. V lost 4 bases and J 9 bases, leaving 18 bases between the germline ends. CDR3 sequence: CASSSLPPNWSYTF. CDR3 nucleotide sequence: TGTGCCAGCAGTTCCCTCCCGCCCAATTGGAGCTACACCTTC.

This chain uses TRBV20-1 with TRBJ1-1, with a weak D call TRBD1 (5 bases). Per germline, CDR1 DFQATT and CDR2 SNEGSKA (reference sequence). V shed 4 bases and J shed 0 bases, with 15 bases lying between them. The CDR3 sequence is 15 residues long. The CDR3: CSAIERGVLNTEAFF. In nucleotides, the CDR3 is TGCAGTGCTATTGAAAGGGGTGTTTTGAACACTGAAGCTTTCTTT.

This chain uses TRBV5-1 with TRBJ1-3; possible D gene TRBD1, 5 bases. Trimming removed 0 bases at V and 2 bases at J, with 12 bases between. Looked up from germline, CDR1 is SGHRS and CDR2 is YFSETQ. CDR3 length: 16 amino acids. CDR3 coding DNA: TGCGCCAGCAGCTTGGCCGCGGGGACGGCTGGAAACACCATATATTTT. Translating it yields CASSLAAGTAGNTIYF.

V usage is TRBV27 and J usage is TRBJ2-3; possible D gene TRBD2, 5 bases. The V gene lost 2 bases and the J gene lost 0 bases, with 12 bases spanning the gap. The CDR3 consists of 16 residues. Germline loops: CDR1 MNHEY, CDR2 SMNVEV (reference sequence). The CDR3 DNA follows: TGTGCCAGCAGTTTACCCGGGGTAGCTAGCACAGATACGCAGTATTTT. Translated: CASSLPGVASTDTQYF.

The J gene is TRBJ2-7, the V gene TRBV6-1; 10 nucleotides align to TRBD2. The CDR3 consists of 15 residues. CDR1 and CDR2 from the germline V gene are MNHNS and SASEGT. Trimming at V came to 0 bases and at J to 4 bases, leaving 3 bases not matched to a gene. As DNA, the CDR3 is TGTGCCAGCAGTGAAGCTTTAGCGGGAGGATACGAGCAGTACTTC. The encoded protein is CASSEALAGGYEQYF.